This T cell receptor (beta chain) was sequenced during a study of blood T cell repertoires in COVID-19 (TCRdb year 2020). In the study overall: Samples from collaborators originated in the United States, Italy and Spain and spanned both the acute and convalescent phases of COVID-19. The prospective study material was composed of cDNA or gDNA derived from T cells, B-cell-depleted T cells, or PBMCs. The dataset comprised deeply sampled blood TCRbeta repertoires from subjects exposed to, actively infected with, or recovered from COVID-19. The repertoires were released in a freely available public database meant as a resource for research on the immune response to SARS-CoV-2. Samples came from the ongoing ImmuneRACE study (first 160 participants) plus 1,254 subjects from 6 global collaborators. A de-identified subject ID, COVID-19 status, age in years and sex were almost always included in the sample metadata. Where available, HLA class I and class II types were taken from metadata supplied by the sample provider and were not determined by assay-based typing. Overall results and qualifications from the work: Clinical and demographic metadata were provided uncurated, with the amount varying by source and participant.

The collaborating institutions used their own protocols to collect whole blood in K2EDTA tubes. For TCRbeta analysis, collaborators shipped samples in one of three forms: frozen whole blood, isolated PBMCs, or DNA extracted from either of those sample types. The immunoSEQ Assay, a bias-controlled multiplex PCR, was used to amplify TCRbeta CDR3 regions from genomic DNA. Per the source publication's procedure: Nucleated cell counts per sample were estimated from amplification of reference gene primers within the assay. To quantify the absolute abundance of each unique TCRbeta CDR3 rearrangement, sequence reads were collapsed and filtered. Productive Simpson clonality was computed per sample as the square root of Simpson's diversity index over productive rearrangements. In its TCRdb copy, this immuneACCESS table keeps in-frame sequences only and misses some clones. Where compared with another copy, unresolved V genes explain less than half of these, and the others have no known cause. V and J calls and clone size come straight from that table; D and trimming were deduced from the DNA. In all, the sample holds fewer than 80,000 clones, and more than 60% of those were seen once. Of the sample, approximately 20% falls within the top ten clones.

The CDR3 contains 16 residues, cysteine and phenylalanine counted. Only CDR3 DNA remains: 48 bases, in frame from the first base. Per the germline V gene, KGHDR is the CDR1 and SFDVKD is the CDR2. Trimming leaves V shorter by 3 bases and J shorter by 4 bases, with the junction holding 9 bases beyond the gene matches. On this clone itself: The antigen it binds to is not known. No base quality information exists; no much larger clone differs at one position.

Sequencing used peripheral blood. Recombination joined TRBV24-1 with TRBJ2-5, and TRBD1 aligns with 8 junction nucleotides. The sequence was collected from a man aged 55 to 70 with acute or convalescent COVID-19. The CDR3 is CATSDASGGAGETQYF. The DNA sequence reads TGTGCCACCAGTGATGCATCAGGGGGCGCGGGAGAGACCCAGTACTTC.